A selection of T cell receptor beta chains follows, all from one sample in a study of T-cell memory formation after mild COVID-19. TCRdb re-analysed the 5' RACE reads in MiXCR, keeping a single row per CDR3 protein. In the table there are a few hundred thousand distinct CDR3 sequences, roughly 20% of which are singletons. Sequencing was performed on PBMCs or a T cell subset sorted from them (not recorded which). The receptor set was obtained from an adult woman who had mild COVID-19 (a few samples of this study predate the infection). Cell type and time point are not known. Both conserved end residues are part of each CDR3. The order of the fields is clone size, V gene, J gene, D gene, CDR3 DNA, CDR3 protein. A D gene is named only where the DNA matches it firmly. Expanded clones get a size class; other rows say once, few or many, or leave the size out.

>many|TRBV4-3|TRBJ1-1|TRBD1
TGCGCCAGCAGCCGGGAGACAGGGATACAAACTGAAGCTTTCTTT
CASSRETGIQTEAFF
>.|TRBV6-1|TRBJ2-3|.
TGTGCCAGCAGTGAAAAAATAGCGACCGGCACAGATACGCAGTATTTT
CASSEKIATGTDTQYF
>.|TRBV12-3/TRBV12-4|TRBJ1-2|TRBD1
TGTGCCAGCAGTGCTACAGGGGGGCTGGGGGGCTACACCTTC
CASSATGGLGGYTF
>few|TRBV19|TRBJ2-1|TRBD1
TGTGCCAGTAGTATAGATGGGACAGGGACACCTCGCAATGAGCAGTTCTTC
CASSIDGTGTPRNEQFF
>many|TRBV5-1|TRBJ2-1|.
TGCGCCAGCAGCCCGGGAGCGGGCTCCTACAATGAGCAGTTCTTC
CASSPGAGSYNEQFF
>.|TRBV9|TRBJ2-7|.
TGTGCCAGCAGCCCTGAGGGGGGAGGGGAGCAGTACTTC
CASSPEGGGEQYF
>few|TRBV5-5|TRBJ1-1|.
TGTGCCAGCAGCCTGGCGACAGGTGTGAACACTGAAGCTTTCTTT
CASSLATGVNTEAFF
>few|TRBV7-9|TRBJ1-2|.
TGTGCCAGCAGCTTAGCGGCGGCAGGGGCTTTCTATGGCTACACCTTC
CASSLAAAGAFYGYTF
>.|TRBV6-5|TRBJ2-1|.
TGTGCCAGCAGTGGGACCGCGTACAATGAGCAGTTCTTC
CASSGTAYNEQFF
>many|TRBV7-2|TRBJ2-1|.
TGTGCCAGCAGCCCGGGGACGTCGGGTAATGAGCAGTTCTTC
CASSPGTSGNEQFF
>few|TRBV6-2/TRBV6-3|TRBJ2-1|.
TGTGCCAGCAGTTCCTCGACTGGGAGATCCTACAATGAGCAGTTCTTC
CASSSSTGRSYNEQFF
>many|TRBV5-1|TRBJ2-5|.
TGCGCCAGCAGCTCCCGGACGGCGGCGGGGACCCAGTACTTC
CASSSRTAAGTQYF
>.|TRBV5-1|TRBJ2-1|TRBD2
TGCGCCAGCAGCTTGGCCGGTAGCGGGCGCTCCTCCTACAATGAGCAGTTCTTC
CASSLAGSGRSSYNEQFF
>few|TRBV24-1|TRBJ2-1|.
TGTGCCACCAGTGATTTCTCGGGATCATCCAGAAATGAGCAGTTCTTC
CATSDFSGSSRNEQFF
>few|TRBV6-5|TRBJ2-7|.
TGTGCCAGCAGTTACCGGACCTCCTACGAGCAGTACTTC
CASSYRTSYEQYF
>few|TRBV12-3/TRBV12-4|TRBJ2-7|.
TGTGCCAGCAGTTTCAGGCGGGGTATTGGCTACGAGCAGTACTTC
CASSFRRGIGYEQYF
>many|TRBV24-1|TRBJ1-1|.
TGTGCCACCAGTGGGTTGAACACTGAAGCTTTCTTT
CATSGLNTEAFF
>few|TRBV2|TRBJ1-5|.
TGTGCCAGCAGTGAATGGACAGCACTAACGCCCCAGCATTTT
CASSEWTALTPQHF
>.|TRBV20-1|TRBJ1-5|.
TGCAGTGCTAGAGAGGGCGGGGGGAGCAATCAGCCCCAGCATTTT
CSAREGGGSNQPQHF
>once|TRBV5-1|TRBJ2-7|TRBD2
TGCGCCAGCAGCGGCACTAGCGGGGGCTACGAGCAGTACTTC
CASSGTSGGYEQYF
>many|TRBV20-1|TRBJ2-1|TRBD2
TGCAGTGCTAGAGATCCACCCGGGACTAGGAAAGCGAAGGGAAGGTCCTACAATGAGCAGTTCTTC
CSARDPPGTRKAKGRSYNEQFF
>.|TRBV4-1|TRBJ2-2|.
TGCGCCAGCAGCCATCAGGGGAGGAGCACCGGGGAGCTGTTTTTT
CASSHQGRSTGELFF
>.|TRBV7-2|TRBJ2-7|TRBD1
TGTGCCAGCAGCTTAGCCGCAGGGGGCGCGTACGAGCAGTACTTC
CASSLAAGGAYEQYF
>.|TRBV4-1|TRBJ2-7|.
TGCGCCAGCAGCTGGACGGTTAGCTCCTACGAGCAGTACTTC
CASSWTVSSYEQYF
>few|TRBV12-3/TRBV12-4|TRBJ2-6|TRBD1
TGTGCCAGCAGTTCGACAGGGTATGGGGCCAACGTCCTGACTTTC
CASSSTGYGANVLTF
>few|TRBV7-8|TRBJ2-5|.
TGTGCCAGCAGCTTAGCTAATTACATAGAGACCCAGTACTTC
CASSLANYIETQYF
>.|TRBV12-3/TRBV12-4|TRBJ2-1|TRBD1
TGTGCCAGCAGTTTGATGCAGGGGGCAGGTGAGCAGTTCTTC
CASSLMQGAGEQFF
>once|TRBV13|TRBJ2-1|TRBD2
TGTGCCAGCAGCTCCTACCAGACTAGCGGGACATACAATGAGCAGTTCTTC
CASSSYQTSGTYNEQFF
>.|TRBV24-1|TRBJ2-1|TRBD2
TGTGCCACCAGTGATGATACTAGCGGGAGGGCCGCGGGTCCTAATGAGCAGTTCTTC
CATSDDTSGRAAGPNEQFF
>.|TRBV12-3/TRBV12-4|TRBJ2-7|.
TGTGCCAGCAGTTTAGGTGAGGGATCATACGAGCAGTACTTC
CASSLGEGSYEQYF
>.|TRBV6-5|TRBJ1-4|.
TGTGCCAGCACAAGGGCCGGATATGAAAAACTGTTTTTT
CASTRAGYEKLFF
>few|TRBV12-3/TRBV12-4|TRBJ2-3|TRBD2
TGTGCCAGCAGTTCTGACCTAGCGGGGGATGTAGATACGCAGTATTTT
CASSSDLAGDVDTQYF
>.|TRBV7-9|TRBJ2-5|.
TGTGCCAGCAGCTTAGAGGTGGGGGAGACCCAGTACTTC
CASSLEVGETQYF
>.|TRBV29-1|TRBJ2-3|.
TGCAGCGTTGAAGGGGGGACACCTAGCACAGATACGCAGTATTTT
CSVEGGTPSTDTQYF
>few|TRBV10-3|TRBJ2-5|TRBD2
TGTGCCATCAGTGACCCTAGCGGGAGGGGGGAGACCCAGTACTTC
CAISDPSGRGETQYF
>.|TRBV29-1|TRBJ2-7|TRBD2
TGCAGCGTGATTCTAGCGGGCTACTCCTACGAGCAGTACTTC
CSVILAGYSYEQYF
>.|TRBV24-1|TRBJ2-7|.
TGTGCCACCAGTGAAGGAAAGCCGGGAAGGTACGAGCAGTACTTC
CATSEGKPGRYEQYF
>few|TRBV7-2|TRBJ2-5|TRBD2
TGTGCCAGCAGTCGGACTAGCGGGAGGGCCTTGGAGACCCAGTACTTC
CASSRTSGRALETQYF
>few|TRBV12-3/TRBV12-4|TRBJ2-1|.
TGTGCCAGCAATTCCGGGGATGAGCAGTTCTTC
CASNSGDEQFF
>.|TRBV7-6|TRBJ1-1|.
TGTGCCAGCACCCAAGGCACTGAAGCTTTCTTT
CASTQGTEAFF
>.|TRBV20-1|TRBJ2-7|TRBD1
TGCAGTGCTAGGCCCGGGACAGGGAGAGAGCAGTACTTC
CSARPGTGREQYF
>few|TRBV18|TRBJ1-2|TRBD1
TGTGCCAGCTCAATCGACAGGGGGCGAGGCTACACCTTC
CASSIDRGRGYTF
>few|TRBV7-6|TRBJ2-1|TRBD2
TGTGCCAGCAAGCTAGCGGGAGCGTACAATGAGCAGTTCTTC
CASKLAGAYNEQFF
>.|TRBV9|TRBJ2-3|TRBD1
TGTGCCAGCAGCGTAGTCGGGACAGGGGGCGCGGATACGCAGTATTTT
CASSVVGTGGADTQYF
>.|TRBV5-5|TRBJ1-2|.
TGTGCCAGCAGCTTGGGGCCGGAGGGCTATGGCTACACCTTC
CASSLGPEGYGYTF
>.|TRBV12-3/TRBV12-4|TRBJ2-5|TRBD2
TGTGCCAGCAGTCTAGGGACTAGCGCGGGGGGAGAGACCCAGTACTTC
CASSLGTSAGGETQYF
>.|TRBV12-3/TRBV12-4|TRBJ2-1|.
TGTGCCAGCAGTTGGGATAACCAAAGAAATTCCTACAATGAGCAGTTCTTC
CASSWDNQRNSYNEQFF
>few|TRBV9|TRBJ2-3|TRBD2
TGTGCCAGCAGCGTCAGCGGGGGTTCGGAAGATACGCAGTATTTT
CASSVSGGSEDTQYF
>few|TRBV28|TRBJ2-3|TRBD2
TGTGCCAGCTCAAGAAGCGGGGGGAGCACAGATACGCAGTATTTT
CASSRSGGSTDTQYF
>.|TRBV4-2|TRBJ2-2|.
TGTGCCAGCAGCTCGGACGATTCGAGGGCAAACACCGGGGAGCTGTTTTTT
CASSSDDSRANTGELFF
>.|TRBV5-1|TRBJ2-3|TRBD2
TGCGCCAGCAGCTCACAACCGGGACTAGTCACAGATACGCAGTATTTT
CASSSQPGLVTDTQYF